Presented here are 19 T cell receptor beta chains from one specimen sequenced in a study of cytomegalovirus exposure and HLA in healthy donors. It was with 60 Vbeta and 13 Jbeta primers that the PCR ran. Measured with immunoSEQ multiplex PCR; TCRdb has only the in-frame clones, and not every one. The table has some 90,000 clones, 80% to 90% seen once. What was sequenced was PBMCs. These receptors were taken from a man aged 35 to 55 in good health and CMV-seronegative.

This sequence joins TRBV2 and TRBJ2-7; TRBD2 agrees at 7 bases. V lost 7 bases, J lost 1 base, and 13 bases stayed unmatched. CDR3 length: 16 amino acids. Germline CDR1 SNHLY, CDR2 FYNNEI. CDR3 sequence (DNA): TGTGCCAGCACCCCTGGGAGGGCAGGCTCATCCTACGAGCAGTACTTC. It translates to CASTPGRAGSSYEQYF.

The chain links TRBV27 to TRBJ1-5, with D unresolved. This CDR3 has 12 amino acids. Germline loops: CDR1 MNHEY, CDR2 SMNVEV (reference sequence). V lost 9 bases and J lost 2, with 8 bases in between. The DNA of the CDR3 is TGTGCCAGTTGGAGAGGCAATCAGCCCCAGCATTTT. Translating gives CASWRGNQPQHF.

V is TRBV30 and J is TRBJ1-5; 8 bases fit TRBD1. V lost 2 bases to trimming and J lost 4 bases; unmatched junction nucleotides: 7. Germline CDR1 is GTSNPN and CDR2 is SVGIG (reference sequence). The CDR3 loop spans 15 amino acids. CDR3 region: CAWSPQGAMNQPQHF. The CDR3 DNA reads TGTGCCTGGAGTCCCCAGGGGGCGATGAATCAGCCCCAGCATTTT.

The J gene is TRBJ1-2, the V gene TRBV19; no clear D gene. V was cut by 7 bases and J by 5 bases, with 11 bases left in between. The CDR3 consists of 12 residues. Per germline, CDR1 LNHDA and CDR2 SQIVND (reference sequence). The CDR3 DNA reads TGTGCCAGTACGGGAAACCTTTATGGCTACACCTTC. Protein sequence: CASTGNLYGYTF.

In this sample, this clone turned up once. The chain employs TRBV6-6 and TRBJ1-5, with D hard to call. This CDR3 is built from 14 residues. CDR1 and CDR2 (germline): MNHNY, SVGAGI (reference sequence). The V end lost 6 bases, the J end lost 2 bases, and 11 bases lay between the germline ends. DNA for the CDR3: TGTGCCAGCAGCCTTAATACGGGCAATCAGCCCCAGCATTTT. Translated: CASSLNTGNQPQHF.

This CDR3 reads CASSQDGMLAGANTEAFF. CDR3 nucleotide sequence: TGCGCCAGCAGCCAAGATGGAATGTTGGCGGGCGCGAACACTGAAGCTTTCTTT. The chain carries TRBV4-1 and TRBJ1-1; D remains ambiguous. Trimming took 0 bases from V and 1 from J, leaving 18 bases between them. CDR3 size: 18 residues. Germline CDR1 is MGHRA and CDR2 is YSYEKL.

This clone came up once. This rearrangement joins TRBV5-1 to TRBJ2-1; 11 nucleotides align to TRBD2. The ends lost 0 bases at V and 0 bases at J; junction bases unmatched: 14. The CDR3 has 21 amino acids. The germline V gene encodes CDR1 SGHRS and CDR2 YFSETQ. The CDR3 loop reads CASSLVNLAGGLPSSYNEQFF. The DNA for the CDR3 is TGCGCCAGCAGCTTGGTAAATCTAGCGGGGGGACTTCCGAGCTCCTACAATGAGCAGTTCTTC.

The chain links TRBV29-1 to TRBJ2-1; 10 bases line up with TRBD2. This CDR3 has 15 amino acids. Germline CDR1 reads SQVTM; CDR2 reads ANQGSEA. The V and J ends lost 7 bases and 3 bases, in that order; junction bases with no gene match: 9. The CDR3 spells CSASSGGPFYNEQFF. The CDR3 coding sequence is TGCAGCGCCAGTAGCGGGGGGCCCTTCTACAATGAGCAGTTCTTC.

CDR3 sequence: CASSQEIGQENQPQHF. The CDR3 DNA sequence: TGCGCCAGCAGCCAAGAGATAGGACAGGAGAATCAGCCCCAGCATTTT. This chain connects TRBV4-1 to TRBJ1-5; 7 bases are a match to TRBD1. Germline V gene data show CDR1 as MGHRA and CDR2 as YSYEKL. V was clipped by 0 bases and J by 4 bases; unmatched bases: 6. The CDR3 has 16 amino acids.

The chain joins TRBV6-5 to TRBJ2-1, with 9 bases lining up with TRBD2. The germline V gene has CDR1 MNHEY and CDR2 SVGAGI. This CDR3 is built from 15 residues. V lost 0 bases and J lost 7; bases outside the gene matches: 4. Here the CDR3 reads CASSYSSGGQNEQFF. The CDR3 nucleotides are TGTGCCAGCAGTTACTCTAGCGGGGGCCAGAATGAGCAGTTCTTC.

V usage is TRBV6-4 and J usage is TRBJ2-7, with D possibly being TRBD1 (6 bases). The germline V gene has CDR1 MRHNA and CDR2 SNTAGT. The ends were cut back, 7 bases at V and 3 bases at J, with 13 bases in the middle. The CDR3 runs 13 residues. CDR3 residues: CASTTGSGYEQYF. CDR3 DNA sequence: TGTGCCAGCACCACAGGGAGTGGCTACGAGCAGTACTTC.

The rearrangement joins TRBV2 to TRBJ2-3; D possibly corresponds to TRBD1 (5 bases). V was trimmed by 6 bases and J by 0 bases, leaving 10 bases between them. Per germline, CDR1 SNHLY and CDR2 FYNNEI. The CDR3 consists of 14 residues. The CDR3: CASSQTASTDTQYF. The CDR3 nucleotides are TGTGCCAGCAGCCAGACAGCTAGCACAGATACGCAGTATTTT.

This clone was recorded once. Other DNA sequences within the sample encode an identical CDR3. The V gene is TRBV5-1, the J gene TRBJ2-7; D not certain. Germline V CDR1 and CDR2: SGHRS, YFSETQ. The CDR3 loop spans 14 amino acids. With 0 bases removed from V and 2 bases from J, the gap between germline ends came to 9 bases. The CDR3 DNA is TGCGCCAGCAGCTTGGAAGGCGGTACCTACGAGCAGTACTTC. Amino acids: CASSLEGGTYEQYF. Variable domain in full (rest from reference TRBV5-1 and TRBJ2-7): KAGVTQTPRYLIKTRGQQVTLSCSPISGHRSVSWYQQTPGQGLQFLFEYFSETQRNKGNFPGRFSGRQFSNSRSEMNVSTLELGDSALYLCASSLEGGTYEQYFGPGTRLTVT.

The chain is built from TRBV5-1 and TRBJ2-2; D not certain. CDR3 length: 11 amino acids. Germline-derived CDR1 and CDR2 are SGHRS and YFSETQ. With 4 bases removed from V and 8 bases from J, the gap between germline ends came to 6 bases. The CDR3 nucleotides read TGCGCCAGCAGCGTCCCTGGGGAGCTGTTTTTT. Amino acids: CASSVPGELFF.

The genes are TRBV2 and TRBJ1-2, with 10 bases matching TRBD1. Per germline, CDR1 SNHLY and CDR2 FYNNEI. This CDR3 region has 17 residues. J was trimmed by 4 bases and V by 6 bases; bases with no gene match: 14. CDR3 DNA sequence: TGTGCCAGCAGCGACGGGGACAGGGGCTCTCAGGGCTATGGCTACACCTTC. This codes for CASSDGDRGSQGYGYTF.

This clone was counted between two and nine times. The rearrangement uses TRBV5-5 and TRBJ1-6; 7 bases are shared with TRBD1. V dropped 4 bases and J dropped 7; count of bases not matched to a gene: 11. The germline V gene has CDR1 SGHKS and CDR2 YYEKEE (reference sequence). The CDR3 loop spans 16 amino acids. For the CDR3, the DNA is TGTGCCAGCAGCCGGCGGACAGGAGGGGAGAATTCACCCCTCCACTTT. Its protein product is CASSRRTGGENSPLHF.

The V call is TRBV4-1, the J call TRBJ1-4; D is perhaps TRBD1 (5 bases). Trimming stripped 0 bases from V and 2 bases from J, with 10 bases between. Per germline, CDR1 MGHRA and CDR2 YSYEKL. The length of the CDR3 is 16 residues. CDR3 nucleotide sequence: TGCGCCAGCAGCCAAGATCAAGGGACTACTAATGAAAAACTGTTTTTT. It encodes CASSQDQGTTNEKLFF.

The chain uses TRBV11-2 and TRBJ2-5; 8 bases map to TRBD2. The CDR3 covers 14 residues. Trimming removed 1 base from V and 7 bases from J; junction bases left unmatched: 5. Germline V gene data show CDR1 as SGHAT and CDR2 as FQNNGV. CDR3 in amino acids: CASSLGAGVTTQYF. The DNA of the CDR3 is TGTGCCAGCAGCTTAGGAGCGGGGGTCACGACCCAGTACTTC.

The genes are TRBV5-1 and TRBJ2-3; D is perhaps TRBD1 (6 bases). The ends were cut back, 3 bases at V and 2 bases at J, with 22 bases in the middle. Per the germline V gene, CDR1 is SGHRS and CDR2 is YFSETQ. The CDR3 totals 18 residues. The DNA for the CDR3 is TGCGCCAGCAGCTGGGGGCCGGGTCCCCAATTAATCACAGATACGCAGTATTTT. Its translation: CASSWGPGPQLITDTQYF.